This T cell receptor beta chain was recorded in a study of control samples from healthy donors and cancer patients (TCRdb year 2020). A word on this clone: It lacks a known antigen. Base qualities are not at hand, and no much larger clone is one base apart.

Based on the germline V gene, the CDR1 and CDR2 sequences are MNHEY and SVGAGI. Spanning cysteine to phenylalanine, the CDR3 consists of 14 amino acids. Solely the CDR3 DNA is kept, with 42 bases framed from the first base. V is reduced by 7 bases and J by 1 base, leaving a spacing of 13 bases between them. Receptors were amplified or captured by the immunoSEQ multiplex PCR assay. Drawn from immuneACCESS, this table holds only the in-frame rearrangements with V and J called that TCRdb kept. Clones are partly lost; checked studies trace under half to an unresolved V gene and leave the rest unexplained. Present in this sample are some 410,000 clones, over 75% of which were seen just once. The top ten hold approximately 6.3% of the sample.

The material sequenced was PBMCs. The rearrangement combines TRBV6-5 with TRBJ1-2, with the D gene not clear enough to name. This receptor was obtained from a man between 40 and 49 years old with head and neck cancer. The DNA sequence is as follows: TGTGCCAGCACCCGAGCGGTGGGTAACTATGGCTACACCTTC. It encodes CASTRAVGNYGYTF.